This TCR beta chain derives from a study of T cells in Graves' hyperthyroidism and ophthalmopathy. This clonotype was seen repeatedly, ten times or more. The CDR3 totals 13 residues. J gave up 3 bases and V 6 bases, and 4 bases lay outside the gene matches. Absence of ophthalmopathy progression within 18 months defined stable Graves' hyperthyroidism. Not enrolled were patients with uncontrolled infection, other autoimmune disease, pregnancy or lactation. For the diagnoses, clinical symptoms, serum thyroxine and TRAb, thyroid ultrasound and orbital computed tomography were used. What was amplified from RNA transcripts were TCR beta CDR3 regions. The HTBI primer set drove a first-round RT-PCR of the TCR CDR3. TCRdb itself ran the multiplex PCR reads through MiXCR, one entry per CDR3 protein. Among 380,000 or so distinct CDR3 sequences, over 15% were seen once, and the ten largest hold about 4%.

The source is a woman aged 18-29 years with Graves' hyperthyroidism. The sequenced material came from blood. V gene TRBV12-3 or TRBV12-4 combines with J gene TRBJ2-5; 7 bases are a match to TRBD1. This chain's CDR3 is CASRPGTEETQYF. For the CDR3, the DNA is TGTGCCAGCAGACCAGGGACAGAAGAGACCCAGTACTTC.